This TCR beta chain was observed in a study of shared T cell receptors in the human thymus. Using immunoSEQ multiplex PCR, the repertoire was profiled, and TCRdb retains in-frame clones only, with some absent. Found here are about 610,000 clones, roughly 88% of them singletons; the top ten hold around 0.0099%. The CDR3 length is 15 residues. The germline CDR1 and CDR2 sequences are SSHAT and FNYEAQ (reference sequence). V was pared by 5 bases and J by 5 bases, with 2 bases of the junction left unmatched. These data were also filed under a second study, of human thymus T cells. From that report: Resections removed during corrective heart surgery provided the thymus tissue used.

The origin of this receptor is a boy in the first two years of life with a congenital heart defect. V gene TRBV7-7 combines with J gene TRBJ2-2; 13 positions match TRBD2. The sample consisted of thymocytes. The CDR3 nucleotides read TGTGCCAGCAGCACTAGCGGGAGGGATACCGGGGAGCTGTTTTTT. Its protein is CASSTSGRDTGELFF.